This TCR beta chain comes out of a study of tumor-infiltrating lymphocytes in primary liver carcinoma. Overall study: Spanning 4.2 to 10 cm, the tumors were T1-T3 N0M0. Per sample, productive TCRbeta reads numbered roughly 3.5 to 7.13 million, similar across tissue types. Study conclusions and caveats: Paired tumor-adjacent and tumor-blood samples overlapped less than tumor region pairs did.

J gave up 4 bases and V 3 bases, and 2 bases lay outside the gene matches. The CDR3 loop spans 13 amino acids. This clonotype was seen at least ten times. Its antigen is not identified. For blood RNA, unsorted whole blood served as the source, and germline DNA was extracted too. From 500 ng of total RNA, TCR beta-specific cDNA was reverse-transcribed using a constant-region primer. ARM-PCR was slightly modified, and three nested multiplex PCR rounds with it gave rise to the TCR beta libraries. For around 11 cycles apiece, the opening two PCR rounds ran with TRBV1-TRBV30 forward primers and a C-beta reverse primer. TCRdb processed the multiplex PCR reads anew with MiXCR; each CDR3 protein has one entry. Of approximately 310,000 distinct CDR3 sequences listed, about 60% are singletons.

Sequencing was carried out using peripheral blood. The rearrangement uses TRBV12-3 or TRBV12-4 and TRBJ1-2; 7 bases fit TRBD1. The origin of this receptor is a man aged 40-49 years with primary liver carcinoma and hepatitis B virus infection. The CDR3 DNA is TGTGCCAGCAGTTTTGCAGGGGGCTATGGCTACACCTTC. Its protein product is CASSFAGGYGYTF.